This T cell receptor (beta chain) was sequenced during a study of blood T cell repertoires in COVID-19. About the study: Specimens from acute and convalescent COVID-19 originated in the United States, Italy and Spain. T cells, B-cell-depleted T cells, or PBMCs supplied cDNA or gDNA.

Original analysis: Amplification of reference gene primers provided the estimated nucleated cell counts. Profiling relied on immunoSEQ multiplex PCR, and the TCRdb table lists in-frame clones only, not all of them. The V and J calls and clone size come from that table; D and trimming were worked out from the DNA. The top ten hold 6% to 7% of the sample, which has about 75,000 clones, around 90% seen once. The receptor comes from a woman between 50 and 59 years old with acute or convalescent COVID-19. Material for sequencing was peripheral blood.

The CDR3 bases are TGTGCCTGGGGGCCGTCGCCAGGGGTCTTTGGAAACACCATATATTTT. It encodes CAWGPSPGVFGNTIYF. The rearrangement joins TRBV30 to TRBJ1-3; TRBD1 might be the D (6 bases). V lost 5 bases to trimming and J lost 3 bases, with 20 bases between them. Germline values: CDR1 GTSNPN, CDR2 SVGIG (reference sequence). The CDR3 extends over 16 amino acids.